The TCR beta chain described here comes from a study of blood T cell dynamics during melanoma immunotherapy. Each bulk PBMC sample had 300 to 350 ng DNA loaded. The repertoire was sequenced with immunoSEQ multiplex PCR; TCRdb's copy has only in-frame clones and lacks some. The sample lists more than 10,000 clones; about 80% were seen once. Study-wide findings and caveats: Clones driving repertoire changes may be melanoma-specific or general immune activation. Disease-control patients' PBMC repertoires became either more clonal or more diverse at W3.

There are 16 residues in the CDR3. V lost 0 bases to trimming and J lost 6 bases; unmatched junction nucleotides: 10. Germline values: CDR1 SGHRS, CDR2 YFSETQ. A note on this clone: The antigen is undetermined.

Time point described: week 3, after first cycle of checkpoint inhibitor. Patients with prior systemic cancer treatment, concomitant immunosuppressants, or other active malignancies were excluded. The TCR was taken from a human donor with melanoma. The rearrangement links TRBV5-1 to TRBJ2-3; 7 bases are shared with TRBD2. The specimen was blood, collected from a patient treated with checkpoint blockade. The CDR3 is CASSLASGPSGDTQYF. CDR3 sequence (DNA): TGCGCCAGCAGCTTGGCTAGCGGACCTTCTGGGGATACGCAGTATTTT.